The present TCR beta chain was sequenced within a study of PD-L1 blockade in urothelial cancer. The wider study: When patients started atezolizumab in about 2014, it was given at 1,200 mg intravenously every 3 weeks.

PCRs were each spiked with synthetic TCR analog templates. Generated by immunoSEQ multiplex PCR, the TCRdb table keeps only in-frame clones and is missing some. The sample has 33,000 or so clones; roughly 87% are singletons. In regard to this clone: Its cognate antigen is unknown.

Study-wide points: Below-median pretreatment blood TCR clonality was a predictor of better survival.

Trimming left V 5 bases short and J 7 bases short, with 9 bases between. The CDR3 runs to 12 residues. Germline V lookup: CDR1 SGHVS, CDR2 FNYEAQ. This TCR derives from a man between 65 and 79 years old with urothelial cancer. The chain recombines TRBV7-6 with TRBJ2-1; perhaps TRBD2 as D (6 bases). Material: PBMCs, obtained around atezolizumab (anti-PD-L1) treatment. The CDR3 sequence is CASSLGRNEQFF. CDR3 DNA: TGTGCCAGCAGCCTGGGGAGGAATGAGCAGTTCTTC.